The sequence of this TCR beta chain was determined in a study of blood T cell repertoires in COVID-19. Background on the study: COVID-19 samples, acute and convalescent, were from the United States, Italy and Spain.

The study drew participants aged about 18 to 95 years from 20 to 30 US areas. CDR3 length: 14 residues. V dropped 4 bases and J dropped 4; count of bases not matched to a gene: 6. Germline V gives CDR1 SGHRS, CDR2 YFSETQ. Generated by immunoSEQ multiplex PCR, the TCRdb table keeps only in-frame clones and is missing some. The sample carries hundreds of thousands of clones, 75% to 90% recorded once. Input material: PBMCs or T cells enriched from blood (not recorded which). The receptor was isolated from a woman under 30 who had recovered from COVID-19. The gene calls are TRBV5-1 and TRBJ2-5, with TRBD1 matching 8 bases. CDR3 in DNA: TGCGCCAGCAGCATAATGGACAGGGCAGAGACCCAGTACTTC. This translates into CASSIMDRAETQYF.